Listed here is a single T cell receptor beta chain. What it binds is not known. Pooled in the analysis were second doses at about 4 or about 12 weeks. This entry comes from a study of T cell responses to AZD1222 COVID-19 vaccine. Study results and caveats: Of the AZD1222 recipients, only 5 to 7 were seropositive at baseline. Receipt of two AZD1222 doses was followed by a rise in Spike-specific TCR breadth and depth.

The repertoire was sequenced with immunoSEQ multiplex PCR; TCRdb's copy has only in-frame clones and lacks some. The sample carries about 77,000 clones, roughly 90% recorded once. Germline CDR1 reads LNHNV; CDR2 reads YYDKDF (reference sequence). Trimming cost V 5 bases and J 4 bases, with 9 bases left between them. The CDR3 is 13 residues long. The receptor was isolated from an adult who received the AZD1222 COVID-19 vaccine. Sample: peripheral blood, taken 28 days after the second AZD1222 dose. The genes are TRBV15 and TRBJ2-1; D uncertain. The CDR3 sequence is CATSWSLYNEQFF. CDR3 nucleotides: TGTGCCACCAGCTGGAGCCTATACAATGAGCAGTTCTTC.